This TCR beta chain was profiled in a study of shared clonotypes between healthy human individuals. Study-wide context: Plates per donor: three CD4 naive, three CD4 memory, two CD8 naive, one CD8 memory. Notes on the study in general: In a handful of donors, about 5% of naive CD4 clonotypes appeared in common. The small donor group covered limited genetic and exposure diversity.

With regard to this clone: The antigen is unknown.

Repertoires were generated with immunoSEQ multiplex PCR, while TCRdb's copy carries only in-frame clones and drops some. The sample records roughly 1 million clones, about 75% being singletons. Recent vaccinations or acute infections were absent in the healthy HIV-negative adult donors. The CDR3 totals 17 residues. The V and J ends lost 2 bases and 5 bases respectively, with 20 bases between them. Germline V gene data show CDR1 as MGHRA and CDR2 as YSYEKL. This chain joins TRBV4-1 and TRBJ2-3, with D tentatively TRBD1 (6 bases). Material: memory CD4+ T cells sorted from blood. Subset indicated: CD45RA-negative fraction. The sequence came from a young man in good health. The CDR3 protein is CASSQYSQGQSRDTQYF. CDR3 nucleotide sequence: TGCGCCAGCAGCCAATACTCGCAAGGACAGTCCCGAGATACGCAGTATTTT.